One and the same sample provided the 24 T cell receptor beta chains below, sequenced in a study of T cell repertoires in cytomegalovirus infection. TCRdb analysed the reads with MiXCR anew, one entry per CDR3 protein. The sample yields 350,000 to 450,000 distinct CDR3 sequences, 18% seen once. Material: PBMCs. These receptor sequences come from a human donor in good health (CMV status not recorded). Some clones in this sample may be carry-over from other donors' samples.

This clonotype was detected only a few times. V gene TRBV2 combines with J gene TRBJ2-1, with 8 bases lining up with TRBD1. With V trimmed by 6 bases and J by 2 bases, 9 bases remained unmatched. CDR1 and CDR2 (germline): SNHLY, FYNNEI. The CDR3 has 16 residues. The CDR3 reads CASRQTGERPYNEQFF. The CDR3 region has the DNA TGTGCCAGCAGGCAGACAGGGGAACGGCCCTACAATGAGCAGTTCTTC.

Ten or more counts support this clonotype. The rearrangement joins TRBV7-2 to TRBJ2-7; TRBD2 aligns across 11 bases. The CDR3 loop spans 16 amino acids. CDR1 SGHTA and CDR2 FQGNSA come from the germline V gene. V dropped 2 bases and J dropped 4; count of bases not matched to a gene: 7. As DNA, the CDR3 is TGTGCCAGCAGCTTAACTAGCGGGAGTTGGAGATACGAGCAGTACTTC. Translation: CASSLTSGSWRYEQYF.

This clonotype appeared a few times. This sequence joins TRBV14 and TRBJ2-7; D is ambiguous. Trimming pared 1 base from V and 4 bases from J, leaving 14 bases between. Germline V gene lookup returns CDR1 SGHDN and CDR2 FVKESK. CDR3 length equals 15 residues. Written as DNA, the CDR3 is TGTGCCAGCAGCCAAGCGGCGGTTAAGAGATACGAGCAGTACTTC. Its protein product is CASSQAAVKRYEQYF.

The V gene is TRBV29-1, the J gene TRBJ2-5; 8 bases fit TRBD2. There are 15 residues in the CDR3. V shed 1 base, J shed 7 bases, and the junction held 11 bases outside the gene matches. CDR1 is SQVTM and CDR2 is ANQGSEA in the germline V gene. CDR3 sequence reads: CSVEGGSGNGGTQYF. The CDR3 DNA reads as TGCAGCGTTGAAGGAGGTAGCGGGAATGGGGGGACCCAGTACTTC. Drawing the rest from reference TRBV29-1 and TRBJ2-5, the complete variable domain is SAVISQKPSRDICQRGTSLTIQCQVDSQVTMMFWYRQQPGQSLTLIATANQGSEATYESGFVIDKFPISRPNLTFSTLTVSNMSPEDSSIYLCSVEGGSGNGGTQYFGPGTRLLVL.

As to this clonotype: A read error may explain this, as a much larger clone is one base away. V usage is TRBV11-2 and J usage is TRBJ2-5; D unresolved. The CDR3 is made up of 14 amino acids. Germline loops: CDR1 SGHAT, CDR2 FQNNGV. V gave up 1 base and J gave up 4 bases, with 10 bases separating them. This CDR3 reads CASSLVGIRETQYF. Written as DNA, the CDR3 is TGTGCCAGCAGCTTAGTGGGGATCCGAGAGACCCAGTACTTC.

This clonotype has just a few counts. V usage is TRBV7-9 and J usage is TRBJ1-3; D ambiguous. Trimming removed 1 base from V and 0 bases from J, with 7 bases in between. The CDR3 loop spans 15 amino acids. In germline, CDR1 is SEHNR, CDR2 FQNEAQ (reference sequence). The chain's CDR3 is CASSLVSNSGNTIYF. DNA of the CDR3: TGTGCCAGCAGCTTAGTCTCGAACTCTGGAAACACCATATATTTT.

This clonotype appeared a few times. The rearrangement links TRBV19 to TRBJ1-5; no firm D call. The CDR3 spans 14 residues. Germline V gene lookup returns CDR1 LNHDA and CDR2 SQIVND (reference sequence). The V and J ends lost 10 bases and 0 bases respectively, with 13 bases between them. CDR3 protein: CATNKAYSNQPQHF. CDR3 nucleotides: TGTGCCACTAACAAGGCTTATAGCAATCAGCCCCAGCATTTT.

This clonotype was seen repeatedly, ten times or more. The chain uses TRBV7-2 and TRBJ2-5; D is unclear. Germline values: CDR1 SGHTA, CDR2 FQGNSA. V lost 2 bases and J lost 1, with 14 bases in between. CDR3 size: 16 residues. The CDR3 coding sequence is TGTGCCAGCAGCTTATTGTCTCCGGCCTCCCAAGAGACCCAGTACTTC. The encoded protein is CASSLLSPASQETQYF.

V is TRBV4-2 and J is TRBJ2-1; D perhaps matches TRBD2 (6 bases). The V end lost 0 bases, the J end lost 8 bases, and 11 bases lay between the germline ends. The CDR3 extends over 14 amino acids. Germline CDR1 reads LGHNA; CDR2 reads YNFKEQ. The CDR3 nucleotides are TGTGCCAGCAGCCAAGAACCCCGACTAGATGAGCAGTTCTTC. Translation gives CASSQEPRLDEQFF.

This clonotype has a handful of counts. This sequence joins TRBV27 and TRBJ2-7; 7 bases align to TRBD2. This CDR3 has 13 residues. Trimming removed 4 bases from V and 4 bases from J; junction bases left unmatched: 4. The germline gives CDR1 MNHEY, CDR2 SMNVEV (reference sequence). As DNA, the CDR3 is TGTGCCAGCAGTTACGCGGGAGAGTACGAGCAGTACTTC. This codes for CASSYAGEYEQYF.

To note about this clonotype: The germline gene is not matched at one end of the junction; a read error may be the cause. V and J are TRBV19 and TRBJ2-5; 7 bases match TRBD1. CDR3 length equals 16 residues. Germline V gene data show CDR1 as LNHDA and CDR2 as SQIVND (reference sequence). The CDR3 region is CASSRPKGGQAPTQIF. The CDR3 nucleotides are TGTGCCAGTAGTCGGCCCAAGGGCGGACAGGCTCCGACCCAGATCTTC.

With regard to this clonotype: A much larger clone sits a single nucleotide away, making a read error possible. The rearrangement links TRBV12-3 or TRBV12-4 to TRBJ1-3; no definite D call. The CDR3 has 14 residues. The CDR3: CASRSDYSRNTIYF. In DNA form, the CDR3 reads TGTGCCAGCAGGTCTGATTACTCTAGAAACACCATATATTTT.

This clonotype was counted many times. The rearrangement links TRBV7-9 to TRBJ1-1; D remains ambiguous. Germline V lookup: CDR1 SEHNR, CDR2 FQNEAQ (reference sequence). Trimming removed 3 bases from V and 4 bases from J, with 9 bases in between. The CDR3 sequence is 13 residues long. The CDR3 reads CASSFGRPTEAFF. The DNA of the CDR3 is TGTGCCAGCAGCTTCGGACGTCCCACTGAAGCTTTCTTT.

Ten or more counts support this clonotype. The CDR3, as DNA: TGTGCCAGCAACACCGCAGGGGGCTACAATGAGCAGTTCTTC. Its protein is CASNTAGGYNEQFF. The chain joins TRBV7-2 to TRBJ2-1; 7 nucleotides align to TRBD1. J lost 3 bases, V lost 7 bases, and 6 bases had no gene match. Germline assignment: CDR1 SGHTA and CDR2 FQGNSA. The CDR3 is 14 residues long.

This clonotype was counted between two and nine times. The chain's CDR3 is CASPPLGLAVRSDTQYF. The CDR3 coding sequence is TGTGCCAGCCCACCCCTCGGGCTAGCGGTAAGGTCAGATACGCAGTATTTT. The chain combines TRBV7-9 with TRBJ2-3, with 7 bases identical to TRBD2. This CDR3 is 17 amino acids long. CDR1 and CDR2 (germline): SEHNR, FQNEAQ (reference sequence). Unmatched junction bases numbered 18, after V lost 8 bases and J lost 4 bases.

There are many counts of this clonotype. CDR3 nucleotides: TGTGCCAGCAGGTCGACAGGGGGCTTTGAAAAACTGTTTTTT. It encodes CASRSTGGFEKLFF. The chain joins TRBV12-3 or TRBV12-4 to TRBJ1-4; TRBD1 matches 10 bases. The CDR3 has 14 residues. J gave up 7 bases and V 6 bases, and 5 bases lay outside the gene matches.

In its sample, this clonotype was seen many times. This chain joins TRBV2 and TRBJ2-4; possibly TRBD2 for D (5 bases). This CDR3 spans 11 amino acids. The V gene lost 6 bases and the J gene lost 9 bases, with 9 bases spanning the gap. Per the germline V gene, CDR1 is SNHLY and CDR2 is FYNNEI. In DNA, the CDR3 is TGTGCCAGCAGCAGACGGGGCATTCAGTACTTC. Amino acids: CASSRRGIQYF.

Here the CDR3 DNA reads TGTGCCAGCAGCCCCAGAAGACTAGCTGGCACAGATACGCAGTATTTT. This encodes CASSPRRLAGTDTQYF. The V call is TRBV9, the J call TRBJ2-3; 7 bases line up with TRBD2. This CDR3 has 16 residues. Trimming removed 4 bases from V and 1 base from J; junction bases left unmatched: 9. The germline V gene encodes CDR1 SGDLS and CDR2 YYNGEE.

This clonotype was recorded many times. This chain uses TRBV4-2 with TRBJ1-6; D might be TRBD1 (6 bases). V lost 1 base, J lost 6 bases, and 7 bases lay in between. Germline values: CDR1 LGHNA, CDR2 YNFKEQ. The CDR3 spans 14 residues. DNA of the CDR3: TGTGCCAGCAGCCAAGGGGGGCCTAATTCACCCCTCCACTTT. This sequence encodes CASSQGGPNSPLHF.

The sample holds many counts of this clonotype. V usage is TRBV12-3 or TRBV12-4 and J usage is TRBJ2-3; D is possibly TRBD2 (5 bases). Deletions cut 7 bases from V and 4 bases from J, with 15 bases between. This CDR3 has 14 amino acids. The CDR3 protein is CASNPRGVSDTQYF. The CDR3 bases are TGTGCCAGCAACCCCCGGGGAGTTTCAGATACGCAGTATTTT.

There are many counts of this clonotype. The rearrangement joins TRBV7-2 to TRBJ1-1; D is undetermined. Trimming took 0 bases from V and 4 from J, leaving 0 bases between them. Germline V gene data show CDR1 as SGHTA and CDR2 as FQGNSA. The CDR3 length is 11 residues. This CDR3 is CASSLATEAFF. The CDR3 DNA is TGTGCCAGCAGCTTAGCCACTGAAGCTTTCTTT. Full variable domain (outside the CDR3, taken from reference TRBV7-2 and TRBJ1-1): GAGVSQSPSNKVTEKGKDVELRCDPISGHTALYWYRQSLGQGLEFLIYFQGNSAPDKSGLPSDRFSAERTGGSVSTLTIQRTQQEDSAVYLCASSLATEAFFGQGTRLTVV.

CDR3 sequence (DNA): TGTGCCAGCAGCTTCACGAGCTCTGGGGCCAACGTCCTGACTTTC. This encodes CASSFTSSGANVLTF. This chain connects TRBV7-8 to TRBJ2-6; D remains ambiguous. This CDR3 is built from 15 residues. The V gene lost 3 bases and the J gene lost 0 bases, with 6 bases spanning the gap. Germline values: CDR1 SGHVS, CDR2 FQNEAQ.

The chain couples TRBV20-1 to TRBJ1-2, with TRBD1 matching 8 bases. The germline gives CDR1 DFQATT, CDR2 SNEGSKA (reference sequence). V lost 0 bases to trimming and J lost 1 base; unmatched junction nucleotides: 4. The CDR3 is made up of 15 amino acids. CDR3 bases: TGCAGTGCTAGAGATCATACAGGGGGTAACTATGGCTACACCTTC. This codes for CSARDHTGGNYGYTF.

At least ten counts were recorded for this clonotype. This chain joins TRBV19 and TRBJ1-5, with TRBD1 matching over 9 bases. Germline trimming cut 5 bases from V and 7 bases from J; bases unmatched to any gene: 9. From germline, CDR1 is LNHDA and CDR2 SQIVND (reference sequence). There are 15 residues in the CDR3. The CDR3 region is CASSASTGGGQPQHF. The CDR3, as DNA: TGTGCCAGTAGTGCATCGACAGGGGGAGGACAGCCCCAGCATTTT.